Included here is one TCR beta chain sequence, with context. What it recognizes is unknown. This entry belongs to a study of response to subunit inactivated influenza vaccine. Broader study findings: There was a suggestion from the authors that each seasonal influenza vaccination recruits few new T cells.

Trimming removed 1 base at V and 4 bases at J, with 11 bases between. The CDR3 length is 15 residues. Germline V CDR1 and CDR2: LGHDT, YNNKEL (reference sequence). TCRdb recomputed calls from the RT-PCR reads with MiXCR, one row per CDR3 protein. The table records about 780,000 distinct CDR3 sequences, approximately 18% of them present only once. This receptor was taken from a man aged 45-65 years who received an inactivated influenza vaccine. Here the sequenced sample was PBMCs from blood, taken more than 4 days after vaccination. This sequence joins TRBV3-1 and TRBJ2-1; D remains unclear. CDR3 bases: TGTGCCAGCAGCCAAGGGACGGGTAGATACAATGAGCAGTTCTTC. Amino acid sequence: CASSQGTGRYNEQFF.